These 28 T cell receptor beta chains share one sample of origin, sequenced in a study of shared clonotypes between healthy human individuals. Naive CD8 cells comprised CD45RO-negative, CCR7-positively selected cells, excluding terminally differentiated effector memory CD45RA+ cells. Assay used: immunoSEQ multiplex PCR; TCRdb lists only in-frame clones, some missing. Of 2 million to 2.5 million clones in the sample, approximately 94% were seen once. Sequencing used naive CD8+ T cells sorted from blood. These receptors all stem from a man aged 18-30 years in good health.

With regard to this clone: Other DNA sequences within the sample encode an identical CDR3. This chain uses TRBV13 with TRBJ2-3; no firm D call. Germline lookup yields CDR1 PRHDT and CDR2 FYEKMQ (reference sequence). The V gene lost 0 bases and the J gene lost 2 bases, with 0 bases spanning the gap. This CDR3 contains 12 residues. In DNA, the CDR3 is TGTGCCAGCAGCTTAGGCACAGATACGCAGTATTTT. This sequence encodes CASSLGTDTQYF. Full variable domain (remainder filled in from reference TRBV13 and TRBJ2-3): AAGVIQSPRHLIKEKRETATLKCYPIPRHDTVYWYQQGPGQDPQFLISFYEKMQSDKGSIPDRFSAQQFSDYHSELNMSSLELGDSALYFCASSLGTDTQYFGPGTRLTVL.

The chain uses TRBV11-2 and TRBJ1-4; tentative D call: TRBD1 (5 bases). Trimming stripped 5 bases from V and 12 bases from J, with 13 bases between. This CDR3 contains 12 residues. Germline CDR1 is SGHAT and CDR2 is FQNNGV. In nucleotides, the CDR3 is TGTGCCAGCAGCCTCCAGGGCGGGGAACTGTTTTTT. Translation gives CASSLQGGELFF.

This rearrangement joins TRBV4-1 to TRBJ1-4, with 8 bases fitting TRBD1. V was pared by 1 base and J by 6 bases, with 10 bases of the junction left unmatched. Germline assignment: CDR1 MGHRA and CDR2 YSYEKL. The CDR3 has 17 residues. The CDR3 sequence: CASSQVTGASRDEKLFF. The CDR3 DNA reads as TGCGCCAGCAGCCAAGTGACAGGGGCAAGTAGGGATGAAAAACTGTTTTTT.

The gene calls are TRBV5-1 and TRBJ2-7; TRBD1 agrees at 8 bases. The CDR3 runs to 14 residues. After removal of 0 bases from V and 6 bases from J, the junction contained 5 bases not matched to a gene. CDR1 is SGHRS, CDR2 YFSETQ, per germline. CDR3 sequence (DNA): TGCGCCAGCAGCTTGGGACAGGGGATTACCGAGCAGTACTTC. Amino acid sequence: CASSLGQGITEQYF.

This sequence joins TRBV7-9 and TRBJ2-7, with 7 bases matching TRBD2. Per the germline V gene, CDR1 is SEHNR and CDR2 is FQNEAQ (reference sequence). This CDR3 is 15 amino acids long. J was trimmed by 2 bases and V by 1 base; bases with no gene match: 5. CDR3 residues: CASSLVASGPYEQYF. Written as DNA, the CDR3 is TGTGCCAGCAGCTTAGTGGCTAGCGGACCCTACGAGCAGTACTTC.

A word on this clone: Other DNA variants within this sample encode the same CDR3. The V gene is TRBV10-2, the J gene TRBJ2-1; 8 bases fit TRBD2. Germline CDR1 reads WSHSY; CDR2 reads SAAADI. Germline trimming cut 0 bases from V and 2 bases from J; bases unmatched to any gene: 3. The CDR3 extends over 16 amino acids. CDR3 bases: TGCGCCAGCAGTGAGTCGGGGGGACTAGCCTACAATGAGCAGTTCTTC. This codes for CASSESGGLAYNEQFF.

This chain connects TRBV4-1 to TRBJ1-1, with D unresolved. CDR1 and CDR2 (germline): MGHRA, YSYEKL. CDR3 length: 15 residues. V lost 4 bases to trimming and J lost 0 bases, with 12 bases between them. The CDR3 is CASSPLGRLNTEAFF. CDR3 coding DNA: TGCGCCAGCAGCCCCCTGGGGAGGCTGAACACTGAAGCTTTCTTT.

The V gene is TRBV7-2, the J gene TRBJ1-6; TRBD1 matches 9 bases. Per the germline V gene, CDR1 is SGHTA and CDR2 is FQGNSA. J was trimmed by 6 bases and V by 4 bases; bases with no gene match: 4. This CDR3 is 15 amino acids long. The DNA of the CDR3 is TGTGCCAGCAGCTACAACAGGGGGCTTAATTCACCCCTCCACTTT. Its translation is CASSYNRGLNSPLHF.

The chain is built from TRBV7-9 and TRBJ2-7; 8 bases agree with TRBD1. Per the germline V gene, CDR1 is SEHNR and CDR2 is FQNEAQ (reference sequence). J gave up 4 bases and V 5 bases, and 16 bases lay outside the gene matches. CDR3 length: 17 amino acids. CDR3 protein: CASSLLPGQAIIYEQYF. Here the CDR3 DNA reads TGTGCCAGCAGCCTGCTTCCGGGACAGGCGATTATATACGAGCAGTACTTC.

The chain's CDR3 is CASIGQAGTDTQYF. The CDR3 coding sequence is TGTGCCAGCATCGGTCAGGCAGGCACAGATACGCAGTATTTT. V usage is TRBV27 and J usage is TRBJ2-3, with D unresolved. Looked up from germline, CDR1 is MNHEY and CDR2 is SMNVEV (reference sequence). CDR3 length equals 14 residues. V was clipped by 7 bases and J by 1 base, with 12 bases between them.

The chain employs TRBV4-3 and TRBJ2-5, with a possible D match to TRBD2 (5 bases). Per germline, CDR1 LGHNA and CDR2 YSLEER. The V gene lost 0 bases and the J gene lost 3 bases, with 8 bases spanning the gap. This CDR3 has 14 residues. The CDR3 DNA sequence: TGCGCCAGCAGCCAAGATGAAGCGGAAGAGACCCAGTACTTC. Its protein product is CASSQDEAEETQYF.

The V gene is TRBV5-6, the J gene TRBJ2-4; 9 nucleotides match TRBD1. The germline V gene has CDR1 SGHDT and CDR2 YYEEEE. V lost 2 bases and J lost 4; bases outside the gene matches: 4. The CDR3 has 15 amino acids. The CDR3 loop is CASSFGGQGKNIQYF. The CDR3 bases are TGTGCCAGCAGCTTCGGGGGACAGGGAAAAAACATTCAGTACTTC. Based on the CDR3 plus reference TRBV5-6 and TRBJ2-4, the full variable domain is DAGVTQSPTHLIKTRGQQVTLRCSPKSGHDTVSWYQQALGQGPQFIFQYYEEEERQRGNFPDRFSGHQFPNYSSELNVNALLLGDSALYLCASSFGGQGKNIQYFGAGTRLSVL.

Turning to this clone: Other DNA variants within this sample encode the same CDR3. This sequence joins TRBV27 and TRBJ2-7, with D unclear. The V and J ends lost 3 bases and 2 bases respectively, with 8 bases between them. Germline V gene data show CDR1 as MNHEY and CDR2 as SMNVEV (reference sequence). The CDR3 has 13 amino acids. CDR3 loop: CASSFKGPYEQYF. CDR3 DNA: TGTGCCAGCAGTTTCAAGGGCCCCTACGAGCAGTACTTC.

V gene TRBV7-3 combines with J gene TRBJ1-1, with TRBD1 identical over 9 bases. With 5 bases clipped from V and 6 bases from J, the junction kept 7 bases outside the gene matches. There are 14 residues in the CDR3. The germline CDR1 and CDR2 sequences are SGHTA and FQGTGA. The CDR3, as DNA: TGTGCCAGCAGCCGCACAGGGGGCGTCGCTGAAGCTTTCTTT. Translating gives CASSRTGGVAEAFF.

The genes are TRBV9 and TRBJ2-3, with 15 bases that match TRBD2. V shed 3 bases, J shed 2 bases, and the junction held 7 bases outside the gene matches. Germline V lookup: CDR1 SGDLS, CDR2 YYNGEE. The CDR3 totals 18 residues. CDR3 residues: CASSGGTSGRPYTDTQYF. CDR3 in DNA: TGTGCCAGCAGCGGCGGGACTAGCGGGAGGCCGTACACAGATACGCAGTATTTT.

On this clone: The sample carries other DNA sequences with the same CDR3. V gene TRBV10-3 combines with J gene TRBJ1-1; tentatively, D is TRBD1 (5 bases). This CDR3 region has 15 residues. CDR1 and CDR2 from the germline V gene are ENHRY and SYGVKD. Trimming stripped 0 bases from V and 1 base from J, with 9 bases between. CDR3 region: CAISESGARNTEAFF. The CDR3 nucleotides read TGTGCCATCAGTGAGTCAGGGGCCCGGAACACTGAAGCTTTCTTT.

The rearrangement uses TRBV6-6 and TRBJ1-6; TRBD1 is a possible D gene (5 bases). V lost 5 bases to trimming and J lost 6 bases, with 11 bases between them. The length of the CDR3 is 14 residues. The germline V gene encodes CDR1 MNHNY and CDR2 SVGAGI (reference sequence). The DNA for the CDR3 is TGTGCCAGCAGTCTCCGGGACTCTAATTCACCCCTCCACTTT. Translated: CASSLRDSNSPLHF.

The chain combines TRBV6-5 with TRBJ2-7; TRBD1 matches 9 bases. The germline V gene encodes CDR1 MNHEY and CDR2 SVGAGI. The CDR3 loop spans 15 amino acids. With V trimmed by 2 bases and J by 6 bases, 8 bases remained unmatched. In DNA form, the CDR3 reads TGTGCCAGCAGTTACCCAGGGGACAGGGACTTCGAGCAGTACTTC. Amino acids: CASSYPGDRDFEQYF.

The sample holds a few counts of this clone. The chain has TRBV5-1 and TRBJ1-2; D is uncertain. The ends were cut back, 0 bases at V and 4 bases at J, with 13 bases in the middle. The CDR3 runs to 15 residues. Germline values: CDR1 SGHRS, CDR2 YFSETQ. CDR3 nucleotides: TGCGCCAGCAGCTTGGGCCCCGACGGTAGCTATGGCTACACCTTC. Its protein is CASSLGPDGSYGYTF.

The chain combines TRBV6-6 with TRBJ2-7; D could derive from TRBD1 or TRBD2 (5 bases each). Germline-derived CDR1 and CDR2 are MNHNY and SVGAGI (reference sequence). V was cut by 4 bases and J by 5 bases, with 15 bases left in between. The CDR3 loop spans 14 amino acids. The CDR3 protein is CASSLGPGSNEQYF. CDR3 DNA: TGTGCCAGCAGTTTGGGACCAGGAAGCAACGAGCAGTACTTC.

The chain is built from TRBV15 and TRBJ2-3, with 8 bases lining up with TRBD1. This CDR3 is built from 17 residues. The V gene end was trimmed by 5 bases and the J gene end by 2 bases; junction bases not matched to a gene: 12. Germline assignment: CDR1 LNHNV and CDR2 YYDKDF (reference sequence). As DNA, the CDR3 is TGTGCCACCAGCCGTGGTCCACAGGGGGGAGACACAGATACGCAGTATTTT. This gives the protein CATSRGPQGGDTDTQYF.

The CDR3 DNA sequence: TGCGCCAGCAGCCTGAGGGTTAATCAGCCCCAGCATTTT. Residues: CASSLRVNQPQHF. The chain employs TRBV4-1 and TRBJ1-5; D gene uncertain. CDR1 and CDR2 (germline): MGHRA, YSYEKL. The CDR3 contains 13 residues. Trimming took 4 bases from V and 4 from J, leaving 8 bases between them.

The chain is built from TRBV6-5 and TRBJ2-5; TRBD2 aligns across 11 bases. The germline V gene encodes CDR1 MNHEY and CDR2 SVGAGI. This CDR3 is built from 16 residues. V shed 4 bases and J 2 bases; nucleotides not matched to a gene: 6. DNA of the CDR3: TGTGCCAGCAGTTTAACCGGGACTAGCGGACAAGAGACCCAGTACTTC. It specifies CASSLTGTSGQETQYF.

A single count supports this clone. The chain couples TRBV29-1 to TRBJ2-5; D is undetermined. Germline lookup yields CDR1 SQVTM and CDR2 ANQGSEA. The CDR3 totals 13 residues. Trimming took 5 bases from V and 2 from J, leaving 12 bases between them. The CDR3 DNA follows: TGCAGCGTTTCTGGACCGGTTCAAGAGACCCAGTACTTC. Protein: CSVSGPVQETQYF.

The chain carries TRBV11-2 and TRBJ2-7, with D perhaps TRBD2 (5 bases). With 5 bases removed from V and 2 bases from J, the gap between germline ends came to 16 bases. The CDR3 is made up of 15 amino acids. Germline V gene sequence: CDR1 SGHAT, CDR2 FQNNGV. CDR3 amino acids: CASSHLADFTYEQYF. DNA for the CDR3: TGTGCCAGCAGCCACCTGGCGGACTTCACCTACGAGCAGTACTTC.

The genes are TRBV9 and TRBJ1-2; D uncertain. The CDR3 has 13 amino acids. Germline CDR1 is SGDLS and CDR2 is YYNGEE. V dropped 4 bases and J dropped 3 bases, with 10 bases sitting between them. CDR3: CASSLDGDYGYTF. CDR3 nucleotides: TGTGCCAGCAGCTTAGACGGAGACTATGGCTACACCTTC.

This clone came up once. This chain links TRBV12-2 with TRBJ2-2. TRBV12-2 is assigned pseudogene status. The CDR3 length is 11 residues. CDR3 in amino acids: CASHATGELFF. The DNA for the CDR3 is TGTGCAAGCCACGCCACCGGGGAGCTGTTTTTT.

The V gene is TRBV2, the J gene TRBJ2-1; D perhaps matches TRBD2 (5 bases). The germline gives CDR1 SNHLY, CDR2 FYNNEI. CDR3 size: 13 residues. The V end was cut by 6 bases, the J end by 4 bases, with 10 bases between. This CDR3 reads CASRDGIYNEQFF. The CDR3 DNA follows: TGTGCCAGCAGGGACGGGATTTACAATGAGCAGTTCTTC.